The 14 T cell receptor beta chains given below trace back to one sample, sequenced in a study of T-cell reconstitution after alpha-beta-depleted transplantation in children. This sample's TCRbeta library carried unique molecular identifier barcodes. TCRdb re-called the PCR reads with MiXCR, one entry per CDR3 protein. Among about 500,000 distinct CDR3 sequences, 11% were seen once, and the ten largest hold 11% to 15%. This sample comprised PBMCs, mostly from graft donor cells, obtained 180 days after TCRalphabeta/CD19-depleted stem cell transplant. These receptors were obtained from a female patient aged 2-9 years who had a stem cell transplant for aplastic anemia, so the T cells may come from the graft donor.

This clonotype has more than one count but fewer than ten. This chain connects TRBV7-6 to TRBJ1-6, with D tentatively TRBD1 (6 bases). Germline lookup yields CDR1 SGHVS and CDR2 FNYEAQ. The V end was cut by 1 base, the J end by 10 bases, with 17 bases between. CDR3 length: 16 residues. This chain's CDR3 is CASSLESRRGTSPLHF. The CDR3 DNA follows: TGTGCCAGCAGCTTAGAGTCGCGCAGGGGAACGTCACCCCTCCACTTT.

Ten or more counts support this clonotype. The CDR3 DNA reads TGTGCCATCAGCGGGACAGCCTACGAGCAGTACTTC. It encodes CAISGTAYEQYF. The chain carries TRBV10-3 and TRBJ2-7; 7 positions agree with TRBD1. Germline V gene sequence: CDR1 ENHRY, CDR2 SYGVKD. CDR3 length equals 12 residues. The V gene end was trimmed by 6 bases and the J gene end by 2 bases; junction bases not matched to a gene: 1.

This clonotype was seen only a few times. V gene TRBV30 combines with J gene TRBJ1-2, with D perhaps matching TRBD1 (5 bases). V was pared by 1 base and J by 2 bases, with 14 bases between. The CDR3 is 15 residues long. CDR1 GTSNPN and CDR2 SVGIG come from the germline V gene (reference sequence). Here the CDR3 reads CAWSDGVGHNYGYTF. The CDR3 DNA is TGTGCCTGGAGTGATGGTGTAGGACACAACTATGGCTACACCTTC.

This clonotype was counted a few times. V and J are TRBV12-5 and TRBJ1-2, with D maybe TRBD1 (5 bases). Trimming shortened V by 3 bases and J by 7 bases, and 24 bases separated the two germline ends. The CDR3 sequence is 17 residues long. Germline values: CDR1 LGHNT, CDR2 FRNRAP. Written as DNA, the CDR3 is TGTGCTAGTGGTTTCCCCCCAGGGATCGGGGCTCAGGGTGGCTACACCTTC. It specifies CASGFPPGIGAQGGYTF.

The CDR3 is CASSIQGQRGKLFF. CDR3 DNA sequence: TGTGCCAGCTCCATTCAGGGCCAAAGAGGAAAACTGTTTTTT. The rearrangement links TRBV27 to TRBJ1-4, with D possibly matching TRBD1 (5 bases). This CDR3 comprises 14 residues. Trimming removed 8 bases at V and 10 bases at J, with 20 bases between. Germline V gene data show CDR1 as MNHEY and CDR2 as SMNVEV (reference sequence).

The sample holds a few counts of this clonotype. The J gene is TRBJ1-5, the V gene TRBV20-1, with 8 bases fitting TRBD1. CDR1 DFQATT and CDR2 SNEGSKA come from the germline V gene (reference sequence). CDR3 length: 14 amino acids. The trim removed 6 bases at V and 6 bases at J, leaving 10 bases unmatched. The CDR3 DNA sequence: TGCAGTGCAGCTCAGGGGGCCGCGGGTCAGCCCCAGCATTTT. It yields the protein CSAAQGAAGQPQHF.

This clonotype was observed many times. This chain joins TRBV10-3 and TRBJ2-1, with D maybe TRBD2 (6 bases). Germline-derived CDR1 and CDR2 are ENHRY and SYGVKD. Trimming removed 10 bases at V and 3 bases at J, with 13 bases between. The CDR3 loop spans 13 amino acids. CDR3 in DNA: TGTGCCACCGGAGGGCCGTACTACAATGAGCAGTTCTTC. Translating it yields CATGGPYYNEQFF.

This clonotype was recorded a few times. CDR3 loop: CASSISGGAKNYGYTF. Here the CDR3 DNA reads TGTGCCAGTAGTATATCTGGGGGCGCGAAGAACTATGGCTACACCTTC. The chain has TRBV19 and TRBJ1-2; D perhaps matches TRBD1 (6 bases). CDR1 is LNHDA, CDR2 SQIVND, per germline (reference sequence). Trimming cost V 2 bases and J 2 bases, with 15 bases left between them. CDR3 length: 16 amino acids. The whole variable domain, filled in from reference TRBV19 and TRBJ1-2, reads DGGITQSPKYLFRKEGQNVTLSCEQNLNHDAMYWYRQDPGQGLRLIYYSQIVNDFQKGDIAEGYSVSREKKESFPLTVTSAQKNPTAFYLCASSISGGAKNYGYTFGSGTRLTVV.

The genes are TRBV5-4 and TRBJ2-7; possible D gene TRBD2, 6 bases. There are 17 residues in the CDR3. Germline CDR1 reads SGHNT; CDR2 reads YYREEE (reference sequence). V was clipped by 2 bases and J by 5 bases, with 23 bases between them. CDR3 region: CASSLGLRDPLGDEQYV. The CDR3 nucleotides are TGTGCCAGCAGCTTAGGTCTGCGGGACCCCCTGGGGGACGAGCAGTACGTC.

The chain has TRBV6-1 and TRBJ2-1, with D possibly called TRBD1 or TRBD2 (6 bases each). Looked up from germline, CDR1 is MNHNS and CDR2 is SASEGT. The CDR3 covers 12 residues. The ends were cut back, 6 bases at V and 8 bases at J, with 11 bases in the middle. CDR3 sequence (DNA): TGTGCCAGCAGGGGGGCTAGCGATGAGCAGTTCTTC. It yields the protein CASRGASDEQFF.

CDR3 loop: CASSVKLGTAYNEQFF. The CDR3 bases are TGTGCCAGCAGCGTGAAGCTCGGGACAGCTTACAATGAGCAGTTCTTC. This rearrangement joins TRBV6-4 to TRBJ2-1; 7 bases are shared with TRBD1. The ends lost 6 bases at V and 4 bases at J; junction bases unmatched: 12. The CDR3 runs to 16 residues. Germline loops: CDR1 MRHNA, CDR2 SNTAGT.

This clonotype occurred many times. The chain carries TRBV6-5 and TRBJ1-5; D is unresolved. Trimming stripped 4 bases from V and 3 bases from J, with 10 bases between. Germline V gene sequence: CDR1 MNHEY, CDR2 SVGAGI. This CDR3 spans 14 amino acids. The CDR3 here is CASSFSGPNQPQHF. CDR3 bases: TGTGCCAGCAGTTTTTCCGGTCCCAATCAGCCCCAGCATTTT.

The chain couples TRBV20-1 to TRBJ2-5; either TRBD1 or TRBD2 may fit D (5 bases each). Germline CDR1 and CDR2: DFQATT and SNEGSKA (reference sequence). With 4 bases removed from V and 0 bases from J, the gap between germline ends came to 12 bases. The CDR3 runs 14 residues. As DNA, the CDR3 is TGCAGTGCTAACCGGGACCGGTACCAAGAGACCCAGTACTTC. Protein product: CSANRDRYQETQYF.

This clonotype was picked up a small number of times. Here the CDR3 reads CASKMGLAGGKNTGELFF. The CDR3 region has the DNA TGTGCCAGCAAAATGGGACTAGCGGGAGGCAAGAACACCGGGGAGCTGTTTTTT. The chain combines TRBV21-1 with TRBJ2-2; the table names TRBD2, a call not compared with the DNA. TRBV21-1 is shown as a pseudogene. This CDR3 is built from 18 residues.